The subject of this entry is one TCR beta chain. Its matching antigen is unknown. The material for each subset, its genomic DNA, was split evenly across several immunoSEQ plates. For sorted subsets, 200 ng DNA per replicate equaled tens of thousands of T cell genomes. Some clones are missing from TCRdb's copy, which holds only in-frame ones; the method was immunoSEQ multiplex PCR. The sample has some 2,100,000 clones, roughly 95% seen once. The CDR3 covers 15 residues. Germline V CDR1 and CDR2: MNHNY, SVGAGI (reference sequence). Germline trimming cut 7 bases from V and 3 bases from J; bases unmatched to any gene: 9. The sample is drawn from a study of shared clonotypes between healthy human individuals. Study-wide points: A small donor pool kept down the genetic and exposure-history diversity that was represented. Non-shared clonotypes had lower generation probabilities than those shared by all four donors.

This clonotype was obtained from a man between 18 and 35 years old in good health. The specimen was naive CD4+ T cells sorted from blood. Stated subset: CD45RA+ positively selected. The rearrangement links TRBV6-6 to TRBJ2-3; the match to TRBD2 covers 8 bases. In DNA, the CDR3 is TGTGCCAGCAACCTCTCGGGGGGGCTGACAGATACGCAGTATTTT. Protein: CASNLSGGLTDTQYF.